The following is a T cell receptor (beta chain) sequence with its context. This sample is drawn from a study of spatial heterogeneity in lung cancer. TCRdb processed the 5' RACE reads anew with MiXCR; each CDR3 protein has one entry. The sample holds approximately 93,000 distinct CDR3 sequences; roughly a fifth are singletons and the top ten take 21%. Time point indicated: blood at routine non-recurrence follow-up after resection. Tumor, nontumor lung or frozen PBMC supplied whole RNA that was sequenced unsorted. Looked up from germline, CDR1 is DFQATT and CDR2 is SNEGSKA (reference sequence). J gave up 4 bases and V 6 bases, and 3 bases lay outside the gene matches. This CDR3 is built from 13 residues.

This rearrangement joins TRBV20-1 to TRBJ2-3; the match to TRBD2 covers 11 bases. Sequencing used PBMCs, obtained at follow-up. The receptor was derived from a male donor with early-stage non-small cell lung cancer. CDR3 nucleotide sequence: TGCAGTGCCCTGACTAGCGGGGCAGATACGCAGTATTTT. Amino acid sequence: CSALTSGADTQYF.